Included here is one T cell receptor beta chain sequence, with context. Its antigen remains unidentified. A single base separates this from a much larger clone, so it may be a read error. Germline DNA was extracted too, while blood RNA derived from unsorted whole blood. This CDR3 region has 15 residues. Germline V gives CDR1 PRHDT, CDR2 FYEKMQ (reference sequence). V lost 6 bases and J 2 bases, leaving 16 bases between the germline ends. The data stem from a study of tumor-infiltrating lymphocytes in primary liver carcinoma. At the level of the study: Patients underwent resection of primary liver carcinoma. Study results and limitations: Relative to tumor region pairs, the tumor-adjacent and tumor-blood pairs showed overlap that was lower. Blood had a significantly lower top-250-clone fraction than tumors did (p = 0.039).

Constant-region priming of roughly 0.45 ug total RNA yielded TCR beta cDNA. Nested multiplex PCR, run for three rounds with slightly modified ARM-PCR, yielded TCR beta libraries. TRBV1-TRBV30 forward primers paired with a C-beta reverse primer were used in the first two PCR rounds, which ran about 11 cycles each. TCRdb fed the multiplex PCR reads into MiXCR, producing one record per CDR3 protein. The sample holds approximately 300,000 distinct CDR3 sequences; 60% to 80% are singletons and the top ten take around 9.5%. The origin of this receptor is a man in his forties with primary liver carcinoma and hepatitis B virus infection. The V call is TRBV13, the J call TRBJ2-5, with D perhaps TRBD1 (6 bases). The sequenced material came from peripheral blood. The CDR3 sequence is CASRSRDTLQETQYF. The CDR3 nucleotides read TGTGCCAGCAGATCTCGGGACACCCTACAAGAGACCCAGTACTTC.